The sequence of this TCR beta chain was determined in a study of beta chain features in type 1 diabetes. Findings of the study overall: There was no resolution here of whether HLA type influences TCRB rearrangement.

Concerning this clone: As yet, its antigen is unknown.

The investigators reverse transcribed all of the isolated RNA, so they sequenced expressed TCRB transcripts. Sequencing was performed with immunoSEQ multiplex PCR; in TCRdb, only in-frame clones are kept and a portion is missing. The sample lists approximately 470,000 clones, approximately 30% seen once, with about 0.065% in the top ten. The CDR3 is 18 residues long. Losses at the gene ends were 0 bases for V and 3 bases for J; bases not matched to a gene: 6. From germline, CDR1 is SGDLS and CDR2 YYNGEE. The chain employs TRBV9 and TRBJ2-2, with TRBD2 identical over 12 bases. The receptor comes from a man between 18 and 29 years old in good health. The material sequenced was naive CD4+ T cells from blood. The chain's CDR3 is CASSVETSGSSYTGELFF. CDR3 nucleotides: TGTGCCAGCAGCGTAGAGACTAGCGGGAGCAGTTACACCGGGGAGCTGTTTTTT.